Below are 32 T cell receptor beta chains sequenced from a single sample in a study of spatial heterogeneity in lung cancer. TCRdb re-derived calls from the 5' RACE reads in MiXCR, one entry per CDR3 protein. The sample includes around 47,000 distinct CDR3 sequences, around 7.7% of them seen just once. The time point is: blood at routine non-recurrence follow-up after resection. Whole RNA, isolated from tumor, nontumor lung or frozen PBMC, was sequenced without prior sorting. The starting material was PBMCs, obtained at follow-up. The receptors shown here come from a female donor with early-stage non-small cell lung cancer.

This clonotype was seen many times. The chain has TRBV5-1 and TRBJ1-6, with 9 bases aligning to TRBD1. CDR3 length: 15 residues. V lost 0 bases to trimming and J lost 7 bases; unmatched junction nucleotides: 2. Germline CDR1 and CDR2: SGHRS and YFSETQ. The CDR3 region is CASSLGGQGNSPLHF. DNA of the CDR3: TGCGCCAGCAGCTTGGGGGGACAGGGAAATTCACCCCTCCACTTT.

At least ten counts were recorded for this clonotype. The CDR3, as DNA: TGTGCCAGCAGCCCAAACTTTTACGGATCTAGCACAGATACGCAGTATTTT. This sequence encodes CASSPNFYGSSTDTQYF. The V and J genes are TRBV11-2 and TRBJ2-3; D remains unclear. The V end lost 5 bases, the J end lost 0 bases, and 18 bases lay between the germline ends. This CDR3 contains 17 residues. From germline, CDR1 is SGHAT and CDR2 FQNNGV.

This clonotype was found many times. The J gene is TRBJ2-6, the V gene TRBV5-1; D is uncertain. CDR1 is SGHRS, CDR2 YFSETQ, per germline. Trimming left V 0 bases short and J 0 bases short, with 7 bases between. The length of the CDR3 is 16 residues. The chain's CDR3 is CASSLVTPSGANVLTF. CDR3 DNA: TGCGCCAGCAGCTTGGTGACGCCCTCTGGGGCCAACGTCCTGACTTTC. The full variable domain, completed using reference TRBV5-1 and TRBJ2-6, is KAGVTQTPRYLIKTRGQQVTLSCSPISGHRSVSWYQQTPGQGLQFLFEYFSETQRNKGNFPGRFSGRQFSNSRSEMNVSTLELGDSALYLCASSLVTPSGANVLTFGAGSRLTVL.

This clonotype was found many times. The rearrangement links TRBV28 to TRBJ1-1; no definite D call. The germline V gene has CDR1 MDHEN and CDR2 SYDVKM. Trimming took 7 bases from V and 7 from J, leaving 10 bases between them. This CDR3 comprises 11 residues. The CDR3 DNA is TGTGCCAGCACCGCGCAGGTTGAAGCTTTCTTT. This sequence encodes CASTAQVEAFF.

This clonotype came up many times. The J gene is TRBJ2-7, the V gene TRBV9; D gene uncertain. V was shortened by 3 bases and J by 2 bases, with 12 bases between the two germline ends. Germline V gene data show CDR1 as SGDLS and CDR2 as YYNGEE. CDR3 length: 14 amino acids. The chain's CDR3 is CASSADGPTYEQYF. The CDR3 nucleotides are TGTGCCAGCAGCGCAGACGGACCCACCTACGAGCAGTACTTC.

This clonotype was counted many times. The CDR3 sequence is CSVVWRSTRTQETQYF. CDR3 bases: TGCAGCGTTGTATGGCGCTCGACAAGAACACAAGAGACCCAGTACTTC. The rearrangement joins TRBV29-1 to TRBJ2-5; D gene unclear. The CDR3 extends over 16 amino acids. Trimming stripped 4 bases from V and 2 bases from J, with 20 bases between. Germline CDR1 reads SQVTM; CDR2 reads ANQGSEA. The full variable domain, completed using reference TRBV29-1 and TRBJ2-5, is SAVISQKPSRDICQRGTSLTIQCQVDSQVTMMFWYRQQPGQSLTLIATANQGSEATYESGFVIDKFPISRPNLTFSTLTVSNMSPEDSSIYLCSVVWRSTRTQETQYFGPGTRLLVL.

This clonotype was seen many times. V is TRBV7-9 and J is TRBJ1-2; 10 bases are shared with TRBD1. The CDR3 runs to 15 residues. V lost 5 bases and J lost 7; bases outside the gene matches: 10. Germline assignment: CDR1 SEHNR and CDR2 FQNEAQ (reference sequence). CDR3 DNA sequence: TGTGCCAGCAGCCTTATCGACAGGGGGCGAGGTGGCTACACCTTC. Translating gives CASSLIDRGRGGYTF.

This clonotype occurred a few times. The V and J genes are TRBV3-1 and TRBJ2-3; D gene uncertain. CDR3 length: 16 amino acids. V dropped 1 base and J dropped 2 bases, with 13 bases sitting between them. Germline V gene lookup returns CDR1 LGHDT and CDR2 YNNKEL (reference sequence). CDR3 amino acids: CASSQVSRPFTDTQYF. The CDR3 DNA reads TGTGCCAGCAGCCAAGTTAGCCGGCCCTTCACAGATACGCAGTATTTT.

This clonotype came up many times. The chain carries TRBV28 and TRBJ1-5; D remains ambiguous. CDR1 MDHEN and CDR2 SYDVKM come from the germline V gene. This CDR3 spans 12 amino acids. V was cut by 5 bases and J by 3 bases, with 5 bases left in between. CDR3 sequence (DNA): TGTGCCAGCAGTCCAGTCAATCAGCCCCAGCATTTT. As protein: CASSPVNQPQHF.

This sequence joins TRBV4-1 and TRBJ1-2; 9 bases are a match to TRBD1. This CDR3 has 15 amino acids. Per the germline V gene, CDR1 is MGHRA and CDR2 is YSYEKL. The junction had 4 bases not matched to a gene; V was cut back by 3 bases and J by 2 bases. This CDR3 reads CASSHEGTGNYGYTF. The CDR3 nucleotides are TGCGCCAGCAGCCACGAAGGGACAGGGAACTATGGCTACACCTTC.

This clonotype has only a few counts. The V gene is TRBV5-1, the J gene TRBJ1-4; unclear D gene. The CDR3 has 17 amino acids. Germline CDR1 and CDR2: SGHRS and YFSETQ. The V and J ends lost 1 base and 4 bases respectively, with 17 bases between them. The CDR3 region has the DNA TGCGCCAGCAGCTTGAGGCAGGCTGGAAGGAATAATGAAAAACTGTTTTTT. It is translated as CASSLRQAGRNNEKLFF. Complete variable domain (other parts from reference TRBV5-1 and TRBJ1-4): KAGVTQTPRYLIKTRGQQVTLSCSPISGHRSVSWYQQTPGQGLQFLFEYFSETQRNKGNFPGRFSGRQFSNSRSEMNVSTLELGDSALYLCASSLRQAGRNNEKLFFGSGTQLSVL.

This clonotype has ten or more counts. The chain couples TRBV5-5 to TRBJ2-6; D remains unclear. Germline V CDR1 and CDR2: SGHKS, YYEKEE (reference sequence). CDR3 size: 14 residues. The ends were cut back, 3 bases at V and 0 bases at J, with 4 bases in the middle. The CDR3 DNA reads TGTGCCAGCAGCTGGGTCTCTGGGGCCAACGTCCTGACTTTC. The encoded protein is CASSWVSGANVLTF.

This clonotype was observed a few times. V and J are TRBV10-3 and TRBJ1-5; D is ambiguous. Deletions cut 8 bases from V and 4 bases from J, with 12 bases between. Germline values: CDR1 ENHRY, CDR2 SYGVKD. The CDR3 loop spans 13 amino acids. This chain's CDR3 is CAIGGVGNQPQHF. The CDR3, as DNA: TGTGCCATCGGCGGGGTAGGGAATCAGCCCCAGCATTTT.

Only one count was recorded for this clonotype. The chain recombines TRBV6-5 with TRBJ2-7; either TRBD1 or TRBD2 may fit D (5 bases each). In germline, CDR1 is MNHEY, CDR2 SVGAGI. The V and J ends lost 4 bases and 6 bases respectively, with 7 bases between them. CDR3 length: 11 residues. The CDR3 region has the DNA TGTGCCAGCAGTTGGGGGACCGAGCAGTACTTC. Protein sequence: CASSWGTEQYF.

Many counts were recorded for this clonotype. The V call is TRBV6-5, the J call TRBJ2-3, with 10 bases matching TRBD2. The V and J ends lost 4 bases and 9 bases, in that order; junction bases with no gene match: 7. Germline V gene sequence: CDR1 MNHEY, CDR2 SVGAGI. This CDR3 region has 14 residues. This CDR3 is CASSSAGGRFTQYF. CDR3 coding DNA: TGTGCCAGCAGTTCAGCGGGGGGGCGGTTCACGCAGTATTTT.

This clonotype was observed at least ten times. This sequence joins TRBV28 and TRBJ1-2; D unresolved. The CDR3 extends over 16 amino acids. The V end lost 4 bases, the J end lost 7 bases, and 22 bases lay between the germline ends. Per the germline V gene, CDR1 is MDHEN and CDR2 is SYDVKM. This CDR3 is CASSSSRGSPGGGYTF. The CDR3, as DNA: TGTGCCAGCAGTTCATCCCGAGGTTCCCCCGGAGGTGGCTACACCTTC.

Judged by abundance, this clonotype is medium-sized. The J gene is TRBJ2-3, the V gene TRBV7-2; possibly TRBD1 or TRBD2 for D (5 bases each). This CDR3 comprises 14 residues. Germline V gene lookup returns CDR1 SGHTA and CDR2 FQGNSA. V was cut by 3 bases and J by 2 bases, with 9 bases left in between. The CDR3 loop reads CASSFRDPTDTQYF. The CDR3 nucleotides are TGTGCCAGCAGCTTTCGGGACCCCACAGATACGCAGTATTTT. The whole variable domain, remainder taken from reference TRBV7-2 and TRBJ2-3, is GAGVSQSPSNKVTEKGKDVELRCDPISGHTALYWYRQSLGQGLEFLIYFQGNSAPDKSGLPSDRFSAERTGGSVSTLTIQRTQQEDSAVYLCASSFRDPTDTQYFGPGTRLTVL.

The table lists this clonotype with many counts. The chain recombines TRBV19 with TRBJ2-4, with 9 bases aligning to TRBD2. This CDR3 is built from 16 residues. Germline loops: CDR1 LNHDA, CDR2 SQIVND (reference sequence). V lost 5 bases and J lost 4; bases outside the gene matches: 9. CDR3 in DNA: TGTGCCAGTAGTGGGGTTAGCGGGGGAGAGAAAAACATTCAGTACTTC. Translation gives CASSGVSGGEKNIQYF. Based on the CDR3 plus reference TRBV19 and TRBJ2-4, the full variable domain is DGGITQSPKYLFRKEGQNVTLSCEQNLNHDAMYWYRQDPGQGLRLIYYSQIVNDFQKGDIAEGYSVSREKKESFPLTVTSAQKNPTAFYLCASSGVSGGEKNIQYFGAGTRLSVL.

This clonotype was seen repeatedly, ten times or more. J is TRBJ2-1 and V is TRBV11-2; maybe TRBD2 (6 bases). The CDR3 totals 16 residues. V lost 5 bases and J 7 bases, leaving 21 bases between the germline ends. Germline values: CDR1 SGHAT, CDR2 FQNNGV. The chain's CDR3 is CASSGDLSGAGNEQFF. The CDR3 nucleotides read TGTGCCAGCAGCGGCGACCTTAGCGGCGCGGGGAATGAGCAGTTCTTC.

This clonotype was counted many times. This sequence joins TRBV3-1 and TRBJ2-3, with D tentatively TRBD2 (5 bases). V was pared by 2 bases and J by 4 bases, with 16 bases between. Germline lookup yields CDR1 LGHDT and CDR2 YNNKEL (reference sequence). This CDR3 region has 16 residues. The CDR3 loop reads CASSQSRARPADTQYF. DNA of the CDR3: TGTGCCAGCAGCCAATCGAGGGCTCGTCCTGCAGATACGCAGTATTTT.

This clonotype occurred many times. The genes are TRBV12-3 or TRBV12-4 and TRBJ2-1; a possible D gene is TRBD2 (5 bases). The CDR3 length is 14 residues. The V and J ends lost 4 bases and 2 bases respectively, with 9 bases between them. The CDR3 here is CASSSRGTYNEQFF. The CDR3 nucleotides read TGTGCCAGCAGTTCCCGGGGTACCTACAATGAGCAGTTCTTC.

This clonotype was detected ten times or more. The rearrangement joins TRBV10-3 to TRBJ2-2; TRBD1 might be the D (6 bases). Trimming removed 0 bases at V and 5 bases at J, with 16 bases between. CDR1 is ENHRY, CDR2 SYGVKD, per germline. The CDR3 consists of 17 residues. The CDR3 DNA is TGTGCCATCAGTGAGTCCCCCGGCAGGGGATCTACCGGGGAGCTGTTTTTT. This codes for CAISESPGRGSTGELFF.

CDR3 sequence (DNA): TGCAGTGCCCTAGGGGCCCCGGGGAACTATGGCTACACCTTC. Amino acids: CSALGAPGNYGYTF. J is TRBJ1-2 and V is TRBV20-1, with D perhaps TRBD1 (5 bases). Germline V gene sequence: CDR1 DFQATT, CDR2 SNEGSKA (reference sequence). This CDR3 has 14 residues. The germline V and J ends were trimmed by 6 bases and 2 bases, with 16 bases remaining between them.

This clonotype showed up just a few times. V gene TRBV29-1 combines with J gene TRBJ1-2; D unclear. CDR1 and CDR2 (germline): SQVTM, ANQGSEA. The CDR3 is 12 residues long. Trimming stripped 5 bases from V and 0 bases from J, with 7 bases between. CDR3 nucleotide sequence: TGCAGCGTTAGCTTAGCTAACTATGGCTACACCTTC. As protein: CSVSLANYGYTF.

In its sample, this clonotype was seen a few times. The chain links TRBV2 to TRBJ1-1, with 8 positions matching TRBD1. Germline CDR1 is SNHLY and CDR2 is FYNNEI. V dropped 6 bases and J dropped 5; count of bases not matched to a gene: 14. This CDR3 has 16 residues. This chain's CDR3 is CASRGQADASTTEAFF. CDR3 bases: TGTGCCAGCAGGGGACAGGCCGACGCCTCCACTACTGAAGCTTTCTTT.

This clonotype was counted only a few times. This chain's CDR3 is CASSLDPSNQPQHF. CDR3 in DNA: TGCGCCAGCAGCTTGGACCCTAGCAATCAGCCCCAGCATTTT. The V and J genes are TRBV5-1 and TRBJ1-5; D unresolved. The CDR3 covers 14 residues. Trimming took off 0 bases at V and 0 bases at J, with 4 bases between the two ends. Per the germline V gene, CDR1 is SGHRS and CDR2 is YFSETQ.

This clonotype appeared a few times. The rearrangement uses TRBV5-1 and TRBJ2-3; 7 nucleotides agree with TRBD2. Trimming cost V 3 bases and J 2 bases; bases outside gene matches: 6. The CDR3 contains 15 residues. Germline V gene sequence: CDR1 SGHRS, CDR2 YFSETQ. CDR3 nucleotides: TGCGCCAGCAGCTCTCGCGGGGGAAACACAGATACGCAGTATTTT. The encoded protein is CASSSRGGNTDTQYF.

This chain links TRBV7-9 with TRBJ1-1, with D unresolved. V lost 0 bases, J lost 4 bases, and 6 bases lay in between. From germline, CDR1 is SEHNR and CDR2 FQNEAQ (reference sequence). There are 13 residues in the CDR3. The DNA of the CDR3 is TGTGCCAGCAGCTTAGCCGGGCCCACTGAAGCTTTCTTT. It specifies CASSLAGPTEAFF.

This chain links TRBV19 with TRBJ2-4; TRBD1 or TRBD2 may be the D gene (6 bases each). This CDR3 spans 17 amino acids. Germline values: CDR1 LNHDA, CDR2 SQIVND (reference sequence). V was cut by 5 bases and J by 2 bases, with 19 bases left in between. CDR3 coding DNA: TGTGCCAGTAGTTCCCTACCCGGGGGCCAGACCAAAAACATTCAGTACTTC. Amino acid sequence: CASSSLPGGQTKNIQYF.

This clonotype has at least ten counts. The chain's CDR3 is CAWNSEYEQYF. The CDR3 coding sequence is TGTGCCTGGAACAGTGAATACGAGCAGTACTTC. The rearrangement links TRBV30 to TRBJ2-7, with D unclear. The ends were cut back, 4 bases at V and 4 bases at J, with 8 bases in the middle. The CDR3 loop spans 11 amino acids. Germline CDR1 is GTSNPN and CDR2 is SVGIG (reference sequence).

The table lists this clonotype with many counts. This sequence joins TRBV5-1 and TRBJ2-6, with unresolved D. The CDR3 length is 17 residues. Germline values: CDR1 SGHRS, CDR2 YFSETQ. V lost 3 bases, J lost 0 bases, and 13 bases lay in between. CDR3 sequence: CASSSGDGYSGANVLTF. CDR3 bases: TGCGCCAGCAGCTCCGGCGATGGATACTCTGGGGCCAACGTCCTGACTTTC.

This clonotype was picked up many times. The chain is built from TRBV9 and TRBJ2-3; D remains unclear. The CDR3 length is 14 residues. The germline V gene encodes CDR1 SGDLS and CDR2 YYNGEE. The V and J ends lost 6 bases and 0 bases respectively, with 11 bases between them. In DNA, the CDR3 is TGTGCCAGCAAGGCGGCACCGAGCACAGATACGCAGTATTTT. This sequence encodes CASKAAPSTDTQYF.